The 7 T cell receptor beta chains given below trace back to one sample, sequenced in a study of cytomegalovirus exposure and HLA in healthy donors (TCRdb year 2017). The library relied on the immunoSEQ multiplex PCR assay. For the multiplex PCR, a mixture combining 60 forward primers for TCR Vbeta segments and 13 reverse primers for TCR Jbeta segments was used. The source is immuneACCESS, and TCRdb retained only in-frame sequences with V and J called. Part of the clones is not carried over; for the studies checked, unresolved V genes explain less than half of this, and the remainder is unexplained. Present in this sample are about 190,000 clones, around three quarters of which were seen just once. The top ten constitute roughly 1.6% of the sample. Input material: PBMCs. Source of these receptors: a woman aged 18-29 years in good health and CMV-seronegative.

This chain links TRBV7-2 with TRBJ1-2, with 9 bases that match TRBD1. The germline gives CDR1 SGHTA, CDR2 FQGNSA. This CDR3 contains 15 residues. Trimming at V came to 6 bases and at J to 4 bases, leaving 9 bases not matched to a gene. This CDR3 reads CASSPPGQGAYGYTF. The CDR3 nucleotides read TGTGCCAGCAGTCCGCCGGGACAGGGAGCCTATGGCTACACCTTC.

This CDR3 reads CASSPGTGGLNNEQFF. CDR3 sequence (DNA): TGTGCCAGCAGCCCTGGGACAGGGGGCTTAAACAATGAGCAGTTCTTC. This chain connects TRBV7-3 to TRBJ2-1, with 12 nucleotides matching TRBD1. Germline V gives CDR1 SGHTA, CDR2 FQGTGA. This CDR3 is 16 amino acids long. V gave up 5 bases and J gave up 5 bases; unmatched junction bases: 7. Drawing the rest from reference TRBV7-3 and TRBJ2-1, the complete variable domain is GAGVSQTPSNKVTEKGKYVELRCDPISGHTALYWYRQSLGQGPEFLIYFQGTGAADDSGLPNDRFFAVRPEGSVSTLKIQRTERGDSAVYLCASSPGTGGLNNEQFFGPGTRLTVL.

The CDR3 region is CSVRGGQGEQYF. The CDR3 nucleotides are TGCAGCGTTCGAGGGGGCCAGGGAGAGCAGTACTTC. The V and J genes are TRBV29-1 and TRBJ2-7, with 7 bases identical to TRBD1. There are 12 residues in the CDR3. Trimming cost V 5 bases and J 7 bases; bases outside gene matches: 8. Germline lookup yields CDR1 SQVTM and CDR2 ANQGSEA.

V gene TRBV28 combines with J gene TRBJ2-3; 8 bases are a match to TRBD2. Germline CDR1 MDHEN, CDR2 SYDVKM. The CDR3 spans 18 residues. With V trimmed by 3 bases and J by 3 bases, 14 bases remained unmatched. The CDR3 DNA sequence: TGTGCCAGCAGTTTCACCCTCTCGGGACTAGAACTAACAGATACGCAGTATTTT. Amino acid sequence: CASSFTLSGLELTDTQYF.

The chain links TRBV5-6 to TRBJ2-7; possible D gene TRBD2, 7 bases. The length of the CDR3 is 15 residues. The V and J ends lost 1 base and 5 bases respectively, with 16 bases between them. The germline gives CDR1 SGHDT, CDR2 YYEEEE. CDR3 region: CASSLWLGGPNEQYF. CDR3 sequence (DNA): TGTGCCAGCAGCTTGTGGTTGGGGGGGCCAAACGAGCAGTACTTC.

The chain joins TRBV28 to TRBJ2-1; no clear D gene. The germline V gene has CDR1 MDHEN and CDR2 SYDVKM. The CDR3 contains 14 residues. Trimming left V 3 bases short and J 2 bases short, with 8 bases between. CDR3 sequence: CASSFEFPYNEQFF. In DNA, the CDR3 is TGTGCCAGCAGTTTCGAGTTCCCCTACAATGAGCAGTTCTTC.

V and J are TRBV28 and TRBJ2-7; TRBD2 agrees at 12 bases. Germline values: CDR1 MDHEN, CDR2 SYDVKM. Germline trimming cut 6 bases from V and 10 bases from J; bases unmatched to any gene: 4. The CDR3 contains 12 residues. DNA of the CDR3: TGTGCCAGCAGCCTAGCGGGGGGGAGTCAGTACTTC. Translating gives CASSLAGGSQYF.